The sequence of this TCR beta chain was determined in a study of shared clonotypes between healthy human individuals. Looking at the study overall: CD4 naive cells filled three plates per donor, CD4 memory three, CD8 naive two and CD8 memory one.

The CDR3 covers 15 residues. Germline V CDR1 and CDR2: MNHNY, SVGAGI (reference sequence). V lost 5 bases and J lost 5; bases outside the gene matches: 6. Details on this clone: Its antigen is not known.

The repertoire was sequenced with immunoSEQ multiplex PCR; TCRdb's copy has only in-frame clones and lacks some. In the table there are about 230,000 clones, approximately 65% of which are singletons. Study-wide points: Sequencing depth was expected to affect clonotype sharing among donors. Clonotypes not shared had lower generation probabilities than those common to all four donors. The sole specimen, blood, was sampled, and tissue repertoires likely differ.

This TCR derives from a young man in good health. Material for sequencing was memory CD4+ T cells sorted from blood. Subset meaning: CD45RA-negative fraction. The gene calls are TRBV6-6 and TRBJ2-4; 10 bases fit TRBD1. CDR3 bases: TGTGCCAGCAGTGATCCGGGACAGGGGCAAAACATTCAGTACTTC. Amino acid sequence: CASSDPGQGQNIQYF.